Sequencing of this T cell receptor beta chain was carried out in a study of Ad26.COV2.S vaccination and SARS-CoV-2 variants listed by TCRdb under 2021. Some background on the complete study: Donors in the vaccine arm were drawn from COV1001, a phase I-IIa trial of Ad26.COV2.S in healthy adults that was multicentre, randomized, double-blind and placebo-controlled. TCRbeta repertoire sequencing served as the tool for gauging how specific and how broad the SARS-CoV-2-reactive T cell receptors were following Ad26.COV2.S vaccination. Blinding of investigators to trial group allocation was maintained during experiments and outcome assessment. A total of about 30 samples were included in the TCR-sequenced set, comprising around 19 Ad26.COV2.S vaccine recipients, 5 placebo recipients and 8 SARS-CoV-2 convalescent individuals. Ad26.COV2.S was administered intramuscularly at a dose of 5x10^10 or 1x10^11 viral particles, either as one shot or as two shots given 56 days apart. Trial participants were randomized into five groups of five, in which low-dose or high-dose Ad26.COV2.S was given once or twice, or placebo was given on both occasions. General study outcomes and caveats: The authors noted that the TCR breadth and depth analyses may have underestimated total T cell responses. Comparable non-spike TCR breadth was observed between vaccine and placebo recipients, consistent with only spike being contained in the vaccine. After vaccination, substantial breadth of spike-specific CD8+ and CD4+ T cell responses was reported. The study was not powered for comparison of responses between vaccine doses or regimens. Compared with placebo recipients, Ad26.COV2.S recipients showed higher spike-specific TCR breadth (P = 0.0014).

V loses 5 bases at its end and J loses 9 bases; junction bases beyond the gene matches: 14. The CDR3 spans 15 residues, from the cysteine through the phenylalanine. The only DNA kept is the CDR3, 45 bases in frame from the first base. CDR1 SQVTM and CDR2 ANQGSEA are derived from the germline V gene. The immunoSEQ Assay was the method used to sequence TCRbeta CDR3 regions. After extraction, genomic DNA underwent amplification by bias-controlled multiplex PCR, followed by high-throughput sequencing. In the original analysis: To quantify the absolute abundance of each unique TCRbeta CDR3 region, sequences were collapsed and filtered. Usable DNA was measured by amplifying reference genes present in all nucleated cells, and TCRbeta template counts were normalized to that usable DNA to estimate T cell fraction. Repertoire TCRs were annotated as SARS-CoV-2-specific when V gene, CDR3 amino acid sequence and J gene were exactly matched to a known reactive TCR set. The reference SARS-CoV-2 TCR set was derived from MIRA and filtered for enrichment in COVID-19-positive ImmuneCODE repertoires, a step that removed public or cross-reactive TCRs. Based on the MIRA antigens, annotated TCRs were further analysed at the level of specific ORF or position within ORF. Breadth was defined as the number of annotated unique rearrangements divided by the total number of unique productive rearrangements, and depth was defined as the summed frequency of the annotated unique rearrangements. Group comparisons of TCR breadth used two-sided Wilcoxon rank-sum tests. In its TCRdb copy, this immuneACCESS table keeps in-frame sequences only and misses some clones. Where compared with another copy, unresolved V genes explain less than half of these, and the others have no known cause. V and J calls and clone size are copied from that table; D and trimming were computed from the DNA. The sample table contains approximately 460,000 clones; only one count was recorded for roughly 87% of them. The top ten hold about 1.5% of the sample.

This sample's treatment or condition label indicates: 19 received Ad26.COV2.S at low or high dose, single or two shots; 5 received placebo; per-sample allocation not given. For vaccine and placebo recipients, the sequenced repertoires came from samples collected on day 63 after the first injection. In Cohort 1b, around 23 adults aged 18-55 years were enrolled at a single site in Boston, USA, between 29 July and 7 August 2020. Ad26.COV2.S was a replication-incompetent adenovirus type 26 vector expressing a prefusion-stabilized SARS-CoV-2 spike protein from the original Wuhan strain. As for this clone: The specificity of this receptor is unknown. Qualities for individual bases were not recorded, and no much larger clone is one base off.

The rearranged chain carries TRBV29-1 and TRBJ2-1; 9 of the junction bases match TRBD2. This receptor was taken from a person aged 18 to 65 who received the Ad26.COV2.S COVID-19 vaccine or a placebo. The sample was peripheral blood, taken in a trial of Ad26.COV2.S vaccine versus placebo. The CDR3 has the sequence CSVLAREGRVFEQFF. In nucleotide form, the sequence is TGCAGCGTTTTAGCGCGGGAGGGCCGTGTGTTTGAGCAGTTCTTC.